There are many counts of the clone carrying this TCR beta chain. Its antigen remains unknown. Preparing the TCRbeta library involved the use of unique molecular identifiers. TCRdb reprocessed the PCR reads with MiXCR, giving one entry per CDR3 protein. This sample has about 16,000 distinct CDR3 sequences; less than 9.5% occur once, and the top ten carry 30% to 45%. The germline V gene encodes CDR1 ENHRY and CDR2 SYGVKD. Trimming at V came to 8 bases and at J to 3 bases, leaving 7 bases not matched to a gene. The CDR3 consists of 15 residues. The data derive from a study of T-cell reconstitution after alpha-beta-depleted transplantation in children. Broader study findings: Reports say that about two months after transplant, the alpha-beta T cells came out of several hundred graft clones that had expanded. Surviving recipient T cells and thymic progenitors underlay high day-60 TCRbeta diversity in some patients. One year after transplant, T-cell counts and diversity came mostly from newly produced T cells.

J is TRBJ2-3 and V is TRBV10-3; 11 positions agree with TRBD2. This TCR was sampled from a boy younger than two who had a stem cell transplant for Wiskott-Aldrich syndrome, so the T cells may come from the graft donor. The material sequenced was PBMCs, mostly from graft donor cells, taken 60 days after TCRalphabeta/CD19-depleted stem cell transplant. CDR3 loop: CAIGKLAGVTDTQYF. In DNA, the CDR3 is TGTGCCATCGGAAAACTAGCGGGAGTGACAGATACGCAGTATTTT.